The subject of this entry is one T cell receptor (beta chain). Its antigen is not identified. The sample originates from a study of beta chain features in type 1 diabetes. Trimming removed 2 bases at V and 7 bases at J, with 12 bases between. CDR1 is SGHTA, CDR2 FQGTGA, per germline. The CDR3 length is 15 residues. Study-wide results and limits: Researchers reported that naive, central memory and Treg TCRB repertoires appeared more similar in patients than in healthy donors. Individuals with type 1 diabetes displayed fewer insertions and more deletions at VDJ junctions.

Sorting that relied on CD45RO/CCR7/CD25/CD127/CD95/CD27 yielded CD4+ naive, central memory, regulatory and stem cell-like memory cells. Reverse transcribing all isolated RNA meant expressed TCRB transcripts were sequenced. The table came from immunoSEQ multiplex PCR; TCRdb's copy has only in-frame clones and leaves some out. The data contain around 290,000 clones, approximately 8.1% of them singletons. This TCR derives from a young woman in good health. Sequencing was carried out using central memory CD4+ T cells from blood. The genes are TRBV7-3 and TRBJ1-6; no clear D gene. This CDR3 reads CASSLWSIVNSPLHF. The CDR3 coding sequence is TGTGCCAGCAGCTTATGGTCGATTGTCAATTCACCCCTCCACTTT.